The rows below give T cell receptor beta chains drawn from one sample of a study of blood T cell repertoires in COVID-19. Profiled with immunoSEQ multiplex PCR; TCRdb holds only in-frame clones, not every one. The table has over 120,000 clones, 80% to 90% seen once; the top ten hold over 8.5%. The sequenced sample was peripheral blood. The receptors were sampled from a woman aged 45-59 years with active or convalescent COVID-19. CDR3s include the opening cysteine and the closing phenylalanine or tryptophan. Fields, in order: V gene, CDR3 length, J gene, D gene, clone size, CDR3 DNA, CDR3 protein. A D gene is named only where the DNA matches it firmly. A clone size is listed for some rows: how often the clone was seen (once, few, many), or a class if it is expanded.

TRBV5-1	14	TRBJ2-7	NA	NA	TGCGCCAGCAGCTTGGATCCGCGAGTCTACGAGCAGTACTTC	CASSLDPRVYEQYF
TRBV19	14	TRBJ2-2	TRBD2	NA	TGTGCCAGTAGGGCCGGGGGGGCTTTTGGGGAGCTGTTTTTT	CASRAGGAFGELFF
TRBV6-1	14	TRBJ2-3	NA	NA	TGTGCCAGCAGTAAGGGGACAAGCACGGATACGCAGTATTTT	CASSKGTSTDTQYF
TRBV7-6	12	TRBJ1-5	NA	NA	TGTGCCAGCAGCTTAGTCGGGCAGCCCCAGCATTTT	CASSLVGQPQHF
TRBV11-2	14	TRBJ1-1	NA	NA	TGTGCCAGCAGCTTAACAGGATCGAACACTGAAGCTTTCTTT	CASSLTGSNTEAFF
TRBV6-9	16	TRBJ1-3	TRBD1	NA	TGTGCCAGCAAACCCTGGGACAGCGAGTCTGGAAACACCATATATTTT	CASKPWDSESGNTIYF
TRBV29-1	14	TRBJ2-7	NA	NA	TGCAGCGTTGAATGGGCGGGTACCCCCTACGAGCAGTACTTC	CSVEWAGTPYEQYF
TRBV19	15	TRBJ2-7	TRBD2	once	TGTGCCAGTAGTATTTATGGCGGGGGATCCTACGAGCAGTACTTC	CASSIYGGGSYEQYF
TRBV5-1	13	TRBJ2-7	NA	NA	TGCGCCAGCAGTTCCCAAGGGAGATACGAGCAGTACTTC	CASSSQGRYEQYF
TRBV18	17	TRBJ1-2	TRBD1	NA	TGTGCCAGCTCACAAGGCTCCGTCGGGACAGGGGGCTCCGGCTACACCTTC	CASSQGSVGTGGSGYTF
TRBV30	14	TRBJ1-2	NA	once	TGTGCCTGGAGGGGTACAGACGAGTTTAGAGGCTACACCTTC	CAWRGTDEFRGYTF
TRBV6-2/TRBV6-3	16	TRBJ2-3	TRBD2	once	TGTGCCAGCAGTCAACTAGCGGGGGCTGAGGCAGATACGCAGTATTTT	CASSQLAGAEADTQYF
TRBV28	14	TRBJ1-2	NA	NA	TGTGCCAGCAGTTTAGCAGGGGCAACTTCTGGCTACACCTTC	CASSLAGATSGYTF
TRBV28	14	TRBJ2-7	TRBD2	few	TGTGCCAGCAGCCCCCTAGCGGGAGCGTACGAGCAGTACTTC	CASSPLAGAYEQYF
TRBV5-1	15	TRBJ2-1	TRBD2	NA	TGCGCCAGCAGCTTGGCCGAGGGGAGGGCCAATGAGCAGTTCTTC	CASSLAEGRANEQFF
TRBV2	16	TRBJ2-5	TRBD2	NA	TGTGCCAGCAGGGCCCCCAGCGGGGGTGGGCAAGAGACCCAGTACTTC	CASRAPSGGGQETQYF
TRBV7-3	14	TRBJ2-1	TRBD2	NA	TGTGCCAGCAGCCCTAGCGGGGGGTACAATGAGCAGTTCTTC	CASSPSGGYNEQFF
TRBV28	18	TRBJ2-7	TRBD2	few	TGTGCCAGCAGTTCTAATCGGAACTTCAGCGGGATCTCCTACGAGCAGTACTTC	CASSSNRNFSGISYEQYF
TRBV5-1	14	TRBJ2-3	TRBD1	NA	TGCGCCAGCAGCGGGGGACAGAGCACAGATACGCAGTATTTT	CASSGGQSTDTQYF
TRBV4-3	15	TRBJ1-2	NA	NA	TGCGCCAGCAGCCAGAATAGAGTAGCTAACTATGGCTACACCTTC	CASSQNRVANYGYTF
TRBV3-1/TRBV3-2	15	TRBJ1-1	NA	NA	TGTGCCAGCAGCCAAGATGGCTTTATGAACACTGAAGCTTTCTTT	CASSQDGFMNTEAFF
TRBV4-1	15	TRBJ1-4	TRBD1	NA	TGCGCCAGCAGTGATGAGACAGGGGGTTATGAAAAACTGTTTTTT	CASSDETGGYEKLFF
TRBV6-6	12	TRBJ2-7	NA	NA	TGTGCCAGCAGATCGTCAGACTACGAGCAGTACTTC	CASRSSDYEQYF
TRBV11-2	16	TRBJ2-3	NA	NA	TGTGCCAGCAGCTTACCCGGGACTTACCAACCTAATACGCAGTATTTT	CASSLPGTYQPNTQYF
TRBV5-1	14	TRBJ2-1	NA	NA	TGCGCCAGCATCGATCCGGGGGTAACAAATGAGCAGTTCTTC	CASIDPGVTNEQFF
TRBV6-4	13	TRBJ2-1	NA	NA	TGTGCCAGCAGTGACTCGAAACTAGTGGGGTTGATCTTC	CASSDSKLVGLIF
TRBV11-2	16	TRBJ1-1	NA	NA	TGTGCCAGCAGCTTAGGGGGAGTGGGCATGAACACTGAAGCTTTCTTT	CASSLGGVGMNTEAFF
TRBV27	18	TRBJ2-7	TRBD2	NA	TGTGCCAGCAGTTCCCGATGGACATTCGGGAGGGGATCCTACGAGCAGTACTTC	CASSSRWTFGRGSYEQYF
TRBV30	13	TRBJ1-4	NA	NA	TGTGCCTGGAGTGTAAACGGGAATGGAAAACTGTTTTTT	CAWSVNGNGKLFF
TRBV4-2	15	TRBJ1-1	NA	NA	TGTGCCAGCAAGGTCTCCGACAGATCGAACACTGAAGCTTTCTTT	CASKVSDRSNTEAFF
TRBV5-5	13	TRBJ2-5	NA	once	TGTGCCAGCAGCTTGGCACAGCAAGAGACCCAGTACTTC	CASSLAQQETQYF
TRBV12-3/TRBV12-4	13	TRBJ2-7	TRBD1	NA	TGTGCCAGCAGCCGGGACAGGGGCTACGAGCAGTACTTC	CASSRDRGYEQYF
TRBV3-1/TRBV3-2	13	TRBJ1-1	TRBD1	NA	TGTGCCAGCAGCCCTCTGACAGGGACTGAAGCTTTCTTT	CASSPLTGTEAFF
TRBV30	16	TRBJ1-1	NA	NA	TGTGCCTGGAGTAGAACTTACAGGGAAACTGGCACTGAAGCTTTCTTT	CAWSRTYRETGTEAFF
TRBV11-2	14	TRBJ2-7	TRBD1	NA	TGTACCAGCAGCTACGGGACAGGGAATTACGAGCAGTACTTC	CTSSYGTGNYEQYF
TRBV5-1	13	TRBJ2-2	NA	NA	TGCGCCAGCAGCTTCGAGGGCTTCGGGGAGCTGTTTTTT	CASSFEGFGELFF
TRBV18	16	TRBJ1-2	NA	NA	TGTGCCAGCTCACCAGGGTCGACAGGAGCCAAGGGAGGCTACACCTTC	CASSPGSTGAKGGYTF
TRBV12-5	16	TRBJ1-1	NA	NA	TGTGCTAGTGGTTTGGTAGTGGCGGGGGGGTCGACTGAAGCTTTCTTT	CASGLVVAGGSTEAFF
TRBV18	16	TRBJ1-3	NA	NA	TGTGCCAGCTCATCCACCCAGGGGAGCTCTGGAAACACCATATATTTT	CASSSTQGSSGNTIYF
TRBV30	14	TRBJ2-3	NA	NA	TGTGCCTGGAAGTGGGGGCCCGGCACAGATACGCAGTATTTT	CAWKWGPGTDTQYF
TRBV7-9	13	TRBJ2-7	NA	NA	TGTGCCAGCAGCTTAGGAGGGGGCTACGAGCAGTACTTC	CASSLGGGYEQYF
TRBV19	12	TRBJ1-1	NA	few	TGTGCCAGTAGTAACTTGAACACTGAAGCTTTCTTT	CASSNLNTEAFF
TRBV7-3	12	TRBJ2-1	NA	NA	TGTGCCAGCAGCTACGGGGGAAATGAGCAGTTCTTC	CASSYGGNEQFF
TRBV7-9	16	TRBJ1-6	TRBD1	NA	TGTGCCAGCAGCTTAGGAGGGGGGACAGGGTTTTCACCCCTCCACTTT	CASSLGGGTGFSPLHF
TRBV19	15	TRBJ1-4	NA	NA	TGTGCCAGTAGCTCATCTTCTGGGGGCGATGAAAAACTGTTTTTT	CASSSSSGGDEKLFF
TRBV4-3	16	TRBJ2-1	TRBD1	once	TGCGCCAGCAGCCAAGGAAGGGGGCAATCCTACAATGAGCAGTTCTTC	CASSQGRGQSYNEQFF
TRBV11-2	17	TRBJ2-3	TRBD2	NA	TGTGCCAGCAGCCCCGGGACTAGCGGGGGAGTCACAGATACGCAGTATTTT	CASSPGTSGGVTDTQYF
TRBV19	19	TRBJ2-6	TRBD1	NA	TGTGCCAGTAGTAACTTATGGGGACAGCACGGCTACGGGGCCAACGTCCTGACTTTC	CASSNLWGQHGYGANVLTF
TRBV7-2	15	TRBJ1-2	TRBD1	NA	TGTGCCAGCAGCTTAGGCCGGACAGGGGGCCATGGCTACACCTTC	CASSLGRTGGHGYTF
TRBV14	13	TRBJ1-1	TRBD1	NA	TGTGCCAGCAGCCTAGGGACAGGGCTGGAAGCTTTCTTT	CASSLGTGLEAFF
TRBV7-9	13	TRBJ1-4	NA	once	TGTGCCAGCAGCTTATTAGATCCCGAAAAACTGTTTTTT	CASSLLDPEKLFF
TRBV19	13	TRBJ1-3	NA	NA	TGTGCCAGTAGCCCCGGCTCTGGAAACACCATATATTTT	CASSPGSGNTIYF
TRBV9	16	TRBJ2-2	NA	few	TGTGCCAGCACCCCAGGGTGGGGGGCGAACACCGGGGAGCTGTTTTTT	CASTPGWGANTGELFF
TRBV30	15	TRBJ2-1	TRBD1	NA	TGTGCTAGAGGGGACAGGGCCCCTACCTACAATGAGCAGTTCTTC	CARGDRAPTYNEQFF
TRBV11-2	12	TRBJ1-2	TRBD1	NA	TGTGCCAGCAGCCAAGACAGGGGCGGCTACACCTTC	CASSQDRGGYTF
TRBV18	13	TRBJ2-7	NA	NA	TGTGCCAGCTCACCACAGGGCACGGGGGAGCAGTACTTC	CASSPQGTGEQYF
TRBV18	17	TRBJ1-3	NA	NA	TGTGCCAGCTCACCAAGTACCCAGCGTTCCTCTGGAAACACCATATATTTT	CASSPSTQRSSGNTIYF
TRBV18	16	TRBJ2-7	NA	NA	TGTGCCAGCTCACCACCTTATGCAGGGGGAGGCTACGAGCAGTACTTC	CASSPPYAGGGYEQYF